Shown below are 25 T cell receptor beta chains from a single sample sequenced in a study of T cells in Graves' hyperthyroidism and ophthalmopathy. The CDR3 regions of TCR beta were amplified from RNA transcripts. A first-round RT-PCR of the TCR CDR3 used the HTBI primer set. TCRdb reanalysed the multiplex PCR reads using MiXCR and keeps one entry per CDR3 protein. Counted here are 660,000 or so distinct CDR3 sequences, less than 45% occurring once; the ten biggest clones make up 7% to 7.5%. Sequencing input: peripheral blood or thyroid tissue (not recorded which). The source is an adult man with Graves' disease, either hyperthyroidism or ophthalmopathy (not recorded which).

This clonotype was found once. The chain combines TRBV20-1 with TRBJ2-2, with TRBD1 identical over 12 bases. CDR3 length equals 19 residues. With V trimmed by 0 bases and J by 4 bases, 12 bases remained unmatched. Looked up from germline, CDR1 is DFQATT and CDR2 is SNEGSKA (reference sequence). CDR3 bases: TGCAGTGCTAGAGATCCGGGACAGGGGGCCGGTAGGGGCACCGGGGAGCTGTTTTTT. It codes for CSARDPGQGAGRGTGELFF.

The rearrangement uses TRBV29-1 and TRBJ1-2; D may be TRBD1 (6 bases). This CDR3 contains 14 residues. V lost 7 bases, J lost 1 base, and 16 bases lay in between. From germline, CDR1 is SQVTM and CDR2 ANQGSEA. The CDR3 coding sequence is TGCAGCGCTACACAGGGAGACTTTAACTATGGCTACACCTTC. It is translated as CSATQGDFNYGYTF.

This clonotype has a count of ten or more. The V gene is TRBV15, the J gene TRBJ1-2; D unclear. The CDR3 is 15 residues long. The germline V and J ends were trimmed by 6 bases and 4 bases, with 18 bases remaining between them. Germline V gene lookup returns CDR1 LNHNV and CDR2 YYDKDF (reference sequence). The chain's CDR3 is CATRLGQDYSYGYTF. The CDR3 DNA follows: TGTGCCACCAGGTTAGGGCAGGATTATAGCTATGGCTACACCTTC.

In this sample, this clonotype turned up a few times. This chain connects TRBV5-6 to TRBJ1-1; D ambiguous. Trimming stripped 5 bases from V and 10 bases from J, with 21 bases between. CDR3 length equals 14 residues. Germline-derived CDR1 and CDR2 are SGHDT and YYEEEE. CDR3 sequence (DNA): TGTGCCAGCAGTTACTCGAGTGGACCACGGGGAGCTTTCTTT. The encoded protein is CASSYSSGPRGAFF.

To note about this clonotype: This could be a read error, since a much larger clone is one nucleotide away. This chain links TRBV20-1 with TRBJ2-7; D unresolved. From germline, CDR1 is DFQATT and CDR2 SNEGSKA (reference sequence). CDR3 length: 11 residues. CDR3 in amino acids: CSAHWGYEQYF. CDR3 bases: TGCAGCGCCCACTGGGGCTACGAGCAGTACTTC.

The CDR3 here is CASSEALAVETQYF. The DNA for the CDR3 is TGTGCCAGCAGCGAAGCACTAGCGGTAGAGACCCAGTACTTC. This chain links TRBV7-3 with TRBJ2-5; 8 nucleotides agree with TRBD2. Trimming took 5 bases from V and 4 from J; bases not matched to a gene: 6. Germline values: CDR1 SGHTA, CDR2 FQGTGA. The CDR3 extends over 14 amino acids.

This clonotype was picked up one time. The chain employs TRBV2 and TRBJ1-4; 7 nucleotides agree with TRBD1. This CDR3 has 15 amino acids. Germline V CDR1 and CDR2: SNHLY, FYNNEI. The V gene end was trimmed by 6 bases and the J gene end by 5 bases; junction bases not matched to a gene: 9. The DNA of the CDR3 is TGTGCCAGCAGGCGACTGACAGGGCCGAATGAAAAACTGTTTTTT. Translation gives CASRRLTGPNEKLFF.

Notes on this clonotype: Possible read error: a much larger clone is one base away. V and J are TRBV7-9 and TRBJ1-5, with D unresolved. The CDR3 length is 12 residues. The V gene's germline CDR1 is SEHNR and CDR2 FQNEAQ (reference sequence). CDR3 DNA: TGTGCCAGCAGCTTAAGAGCTCAGCCCCATCATTTT. Encoded protein: CASSLRAQPHHF.

In this sample, this clonotype turned up many times. The rearrangement uses TRBV29-1 and TRBJ1-4; 7 positions match TRBD1. Germline-derived CDR1 and CDR2 are SQVTM and ANQGSEA. The V gene end was trimmed by 7 bases and the J gene end by 0 bases; junction bases not matched to a gene: 5. The CDR3 is 14 residues long. The CDR3 nucleotides are TGCAGCGGCAGGGGGTTCGCAACTAATGAAAAACTGTTTTTT. It encodes CSGRGFATNEKLFF.

The table lists this clonotype with a few counts. The chain couples TRBV7-2 to TRBJ1-5, with a possible D match to TRBD1 (6 bases). The CDR3 has 15 amino acids. Trimming cost V 9 bases and J 5 bases, with 20 bases left between them. Germline V gene data show CDR1 as SGHTA and CDR2 as FQGNSA. The CDR3 is CASSTVDRTDQPQHF. CDR3 nucleotides: TGTGCCAGTAGTACAGTCGACAGGACCGATCAGCCCCAGCATTTT.

This clonotype was observed at least ten times. The V call is TRBV10-2, the J call TRBJ2-7; D not resolved. This CDR3 has 11 amino acids. V lost 8 bases, J lost 6 bases, and 11 bases lay in between. The germline CDR1 and CDR2 sequences are WSHSY and SAAADI. CDR3 sequence (DNA): TGCGCCAGCTCAAGCGCCGCCGAGCAGTACTTC. Protein sequence: CASSSAAEQYF.

This clonotype turned up a few times. J is TRBJ1-2 and V is TRBV29-1; TRBD1 matches at 7 bases. The CDR3 totals 11 residues. Per germline, CDR1 SQVTM and CDR2 ANQGSEA. CDR3 nucleotides: TGCAGTCAACAGGGGTACTATGGCTACACCTTC. It translates to CSQQGYYGYTF.

About this clonotype itself: The junction shows a germline mismatch at one end, possibly a read error. The rearrangement links TRBV24-1 to TRBJ1-5; no reliable D call. Germline V gene data show CDR1 as KGHDR and CDR2 as SFDVKD. The CDR3 is 16 amino acids. DNA of the CDR3: TGTGCCAGCAGTACAGACTTCCGGGCAATCAATCAGCCCCAGCATTTT. Translated: CASSTDFRAINQPQHF.

Turning to this clonotype: A much more abundant neighbour one base away suggests this may be a read error. The rearrangement joins TRBV11-1 to TRBJ1-1, with TRBD1 as a possible D gene (6 bases). Germline V gene data show CDR1 as SGHAT and CDR2 as FQDESV (reference sequence). The CDR3 is 15 residues long. Trimming cost V 5 bases and J 3 bases, with 16 bases left between them. The CDR3 loop is CASSTHGAGDTEAFF. CDR3 nucleotides: TGTGCCAGCAGCACCCATGGGGCAGGGGACACTGAAGCTTTCTTT.

This sequence joins TRBV28 and TRBJ2-7; the D gene is possibly TRBD2 (5 bases). Germline V gene sequence: CDR1 MDHEN, CDR2 SYDVKM. The ends were cut back, 8 bases at V and 2 bases at J, with 7 bases in the middle. There are 11 residues in the CDR3. CDR3 DNA sequence: TGTGCCAGCGCCGGGACCTACGAGCAGTACTTC. It yields the protein CASAGTYEQYF.

This chain uses TRBV19 with TRBJ2-7; 11 positions agree with TRBD1. The germline V gene encodes CDR1 LNHDA and CDR2 SQIVND (reference sequence). This CDR3 comprises 16 residues. Trimming removed 5 bases from V and 1 base from J; junction bases left unmatched: 7. CDR3 DNA sequence: TGTGCCAGTAGTGGTCGGACAGGGGGCGCTTCCTACGAGCAGTACTTC. Amino acids: CASSGRTGGASYEQYF.

The gene calls are TRBV7-4 and TRBJ1-4; 7 nucleotides line up with TRBD1. With V trimmed by 7 bases and J by 13 bases, 18 bases remained unmatched. The germline V gene encodes CDR1 SGHVT and CDR2 SQSDAQ. This CDR3 contains 15 residues. CDR3 in amino acids: CASTSAGQANERLFF. CDR3 DNA sequence: TGTGCCAGCACCTCCGCCGGACAGGCTAATGAGAGACTGTTTTTT.

In the case of this clonotype: Since a much larger clone is just one base distant, this may be a read error. The chain has TRBV7-9 and TRBJ1-5; TRBD1 might be the D (5 bases). V gave up 5 bases and J gave up 7 bases, with 18 bases separating them. In germline, CDR1 is SEHNR, CDR2 FQNEAQ (reference sequence). The CDR3 contains 15 residues. The CDR3 region is CASSLGDDRSQPQHF. Here the CDR3 DNA reads TGTGCCAGCAGCCTTGGGGACGATCGTAGCCAGCCCCAGCATTTT.

This chain uses TRBV9 with TRBJ2-5; 8 nucleotides line up with TRBD1. V lost 4 bases and J lost 5; bases outside the gene matches: 7. CDR1 and CDR2 (germline): SGDLS, YYNGEE. This CDR3 has 14 amino acids. The DNA for the CDR3 is TGTGCCAGCAGCCTAACAGGGGGGCTGGAGACCCAGTACTTC. Translating it yields CASSLTGGLETQYF.

The V gene is TRBV29-1, the J gene TRBJ1-4; D is ambiguous. From germline, CDR1 is SQVTM and CDR2 ANQGSEA. V was cut by 0 bases and J by 7 bases, with 12 bases left in between. The CDR3 is 14 residues long. This chain's CDR3 is CSVEDEVSGEKLFF. CDR3 in DNA: TGCAGCGTTGAAGATGAGGTATCGGGTGAAAAACTGTTTTTT.

This clonotype was counted only a few times. The chain is built from TRBV2 and TRBJ2-5, with 13 nucleotides matching TRBD2. Per the germline V gene, CDR1 is SNHLY and CDR2 is FYNNEI. The CDR3 totals 15 residues. Losses at the gene ends were 7 bases for V and 5 bases for J; bases not matched to a gene: 7. The CDR3 sequence is CASTGLAGVVETQYF. The CDR3, as DNA: TGTGCCAGCACCGGACTAGCGGGAGTAGTTGAGACCCAGTACTTC.

V usage is TRBV5-1 and J usage is TRBJ1-6; 10 nucleotides line up with TRBD1. Germline-derived CDR1 and CDR2 are SGHRS and YFSETQ. The V gene end was trimmed by 3 bases and the J gene end by 7 bases; junction bases not matched to a gene: 7. The CDR3 spans 16 residues. The CDR3 DNA sequence: TGCGCCAGCAGCTCGACAGGGGGCATACGGAATTCACCCCTCCACTTT. This translates into CASSSTGGIRNSPLHF.

The J gene is TRBJ1-5, the V gene TRBV5-4, with 10 bases lining up with TRBD1. The V gene's germline CDR1 is SGHNT and CDR2 YYREEE (reference sequence). Losses at the gene ends were 4 bases for V and 5 bases for J; bases not matched to a gene: 9. The CDR3 is made up of 16 amino acids. CDR3: CASSPGTGVWDQPQHF. CDR3 DNA: TGTGCCAGCAGCCCGGGGACAGGGGTCTGGGATCAGCCCCAGCATTTT.

As to this clonotype: This may be a read error, as it is one base from a much larger clone. The chain combines TRBV7-2 with TRBJ2-5; D possibly matches TRBD1 or TRBD2 (5 bases each). V gave up 4 bases and J gave up 4 bases, with 16 bases separating them. This CDR3 has 15 amino acids. The germline CDR1 and CDR2 sequences are SGHTA and FQGNSA. The CDR3 coding sequence is TGTGCCAGCAGCTCTACGGGACGCCCGGGAGAGACCCAGTACTTC. Protein sequence: CASSSTGRPGETQYF.

J is TRBJ1-3 and V is TRBV10-3; D is uncertain. There are 12 residues in the CDR3. Between the trimmed V and J ends, which lost 8 bases and 1 base, there was a span of 6 bases. Germline assignment: CDR1 ENHRY and CDR2 SYGVKD. CDR3 residues: CAIPRSGNTIYF. CDR3 nucleotides: TGTGCCATCCCGAGGTCTGGAAACACCATATATTTT.